These 21 T cell receptor beta chains came from one sample sequenced in a study of shared clonotypes between healthy human individuals. As defined, naive CD8 cells were CD45RO-negative and positively selected for CCR7, with terminally differentiated effector memory CD45RA+ cells excluded. Sequencing was performed with immunoSEQ multiplex PCR; in TCRdb, only in-frame clones are kept and a portion is missing. Found here are 550,000 to 650,000 clones, 95% to 96% of them singletons; the top ten hold roughly 0.1%. The sequenced sample was naive CD8+ T cells sorted from blood. The receptors were gathered from a woman in her thirties in good health.

The V call is TRBV9, the J call TRBJ2-1, with 16 bases fitting TRBD2. Trimming took 4 bases from V and 8 from J; bases not matched to a gene: 3. This CDR3 is 15 amino acids long. In germline, CDR1 is SGDLS, CDR2 YYNGEE. CDR3 coding DNA: TGTGCCAGCAGCTCCGGGACTAGCGGGAGGGATGAGCAGTTCTTC. The encoded protein is CASSSGTSGRDEQFF.

V is TRBV4-1 and J is TRBJ1-2; the match to TRBD1 covers 7 bases. The CDR3 consists of 18 residues. V gave up 0 bases and J gave up 3 bases; unmatched junction bases: 13. CDR1 and CDR2 (germline): MGHRA, YSYEKL. The CDR3 DNA sequence: TGCGCCAGCAGCCAAGAAAACTTAGGACGGGACAGCTACTATGGCTACACCTTC. This codes for CASSQENLGRDSYYGYTF.

The chain couples TRBV27 to TRBJ2-1; D uncertain. V was clipped by 5 bases and J by 6 bases, with 17 bases between them. The germline V gene encodes CDR1 MNHEY and CDR2 SMNVEV (reference sequence). The CDR3 sequence is 15 residues long. CDR3 nucleotide sequence: TGTGCCAGCAGTACTCTAGAAGACCCGTTCAATGAGCAGTTCTTC. It encodes CASSTLEDPFNEQFF.

J is TRBJ1-5 and V is TRBV7-9; 7 nucleotides line up with TRBD1. The V gene's germline CDR1 is SEHNR and CDR2 FQNEAQ (reference sequence). The CDR3 runs 13 residues. V was pared by 2 bases and J by 5 bases, with 0 bases of the junction left unmatched. CDR3 coding DNA: TGTGCCAGCAGCTTACAGGGGGATCAGCCCCAGCATTTT. Residues: CASSLQGDQPQHF.

The rearrangement joins TRBV7-9 to TRBJ2-7, with TRBD2 matching 12 bases. V trimming: 9 bases; J trimming: 4 bases; junction bases outside the gene matches: 4. This CDR3 is 13 amino acids long. In germline, CDR1 is SEHNR, CDR2 FQNEAQ (reference sequence). CDR3 sequence: CASEGLAGYEQYF. Here the CDR3 DNA reads TGTGCCAGTGAGGGACTAGCGGGTTACGAGCAGTACTTC.

This clone has just one count. This sequence joins TRBV29-1 and TRBJ2-1, with TRBD2 identical over 7 bases. Germline-derived CDR1 and CDR2 are SQVTM and ANQGSEA. V was clipped by 2 bases and J by 3 bases; unmatched bases: 7. The CDR3 is 15 residues long. The CDR3 region is CSVESYWTSYNEQFF. For the CDR3, the DNA is TGCAGCGTTGAAAGTTATTGGACTAGCTACAATGAGCAGTTCTTC.

The CDR3 nucleotides are TGTGCCAGCAGTTGGAATCAGGGTAGCACTGAAGCTTTCTTT. Its translation: CASSWNQGSTEAFF. The chain employs TRBV27 and TRBJ1-1; possibly TRBD1 for D (5 bases). Per the germline V gene, CDR1 is MNHEY and CDR2 is SMNVEV (reference sequence). This CDR3 is built from 14 residues. The V and J ends lost 4 bases and 4 bases respectively, with 13 bases between them.

V is TRBV27 and J is TRBJ1-2; D perhaps matches TRBD1 (5 bases). V lost 4 bases, J lost 4 bases, and 13 bases lay in between. Looked up from germline, CDR1 is MNHEY and CDR2 is SMNVEV (reference sequence). This CDR3 has 14 amino acids. This chain's CDR3 is CASSSGVGTYGYTF. The DNA for the CDR3 is TGTGCCAGCAGTTCCGGGGTGGGGACCTATGGCTACACCTTC.

This rearrangement joins TRBV9 to TRBJ2-2, with a tentative D call TRBD2 (6 bases). Germline V lookup: CDR1 SGDLS, CDR2 YYNGEE. V lost 4 bases to trimming and J lost 3 bases, with 13 bases between them. The CDR3 loop spans 15 amino acids. The CDR3 DNA reads TGTGCCAGCAGCCCGTCGGGGGATCACACCGGGGAGCTGTTTTTT. Protein sequence: CASSPSGDHTGELFF.

The gene calls are TRBV19 and TRBJ2-1, with unresolved D. V lost 3 bases, J lost 4 bases, and 16 bases lay in between. CDR1 LNHDA and CDR2 SQIVND come from the germline V gene (reference sequence). This CDR3 comprises 16 residues. The CDR3 protein is CASSIGLGSRYNEQFF. CDR3 nucleotides: TGTGCCAGTAGTATTGGTTTGGGTTCGAGATACAATGAGCAGTTCTTC.

The V and J genes are TRBV6-5 and TRBJ2-7; TRBD2 is a possible D gene (6 bases). Germline CDR1 reads MNHEY; CDR2 reads SVGAGI. CDR3 length: 14 residues. Trimming left V 7 bases short and J 2 bases short, with 15 bases between. CDR3 bases: TGTGCCAGCAAACCCGGGCGGGGAGCCTACGAGCAGTACTTC. Translation: CASKPGRGAYEQYF.

The chain recombines TRBV29-1 with TRBJ2-5; 10 bases match TRBD2. Germline CDR1 SQVTM, CDR2 ANQGSEA. With V trimmed by 6 bases and J by 5 bases, 9 bases remained unmatched. The CDR3 loop spans 14 amino acids. CDR3 DNA sequence: TGCAGCGTCGCCTCTAGCGGGAGAGGGGAGACCCAGTACTTC. It yields the protein CSVASSGRGETQYF.

This chain joins TRBV5-6 and TRBJ2-7; TRBD2 matches at 7 bases. The trim removed 9 bases at V and 0 bases at J, leaving 9 bases unmatched. CDR1 and CDR2 from the germline V gene are SGHDT and YYEEEE. This CDR3 has 14 residues. DNA of the CDR3: TGTGCCACGGGCTCAAGCGGGGTCTCCTACGAGCAGTACTTC. Translated, it gives CATGSSGVSYEQYF.

V usage is TRBV10-2 and J usage is TRBJ2-7; D possibly corresponds to TRBD2 (6 bases). V lost 3 bases and J lost 9, with 21 bases in between. The CDR3 spans 15 residues. Germline assignment: CDR1 WSHSY and CDR2 SAAADI. The CDR3 loop reads CASSDSGLLYETQYF. CDR3 in DNA: TGCGCCAGCAGTGATAGCGGATTGCTCTACGAGACGCAGTACTTC.

The V call is TRBV29-1, the J call TRBJ2-1, with TRBD2 identical over 8 bases. The CDR3 has 11 residues. CDR1 is SQVTM and CDR2 is ANQGSEA in the germline V gene. J lost 9 bases, V lost 5 bases, and 3 bases had no gene match. The CDR3: CSVISGTEQFF. The CDR3 DNA sequence: TGCAGCGTTATTAGCGGGACTGAGCAGTTCTTC.

The genes are TRBV5-4 and TRBJ2-7; D not resolved. This CDR3 comprises 12 residues. V shed 4 bases and J shed 2 bases, with 7 bases lying between them. From germline, CDR1 is SGHNT and CDR2 YYREEE (reference sequence). CDR3 residues: CASSATAYEQYF. The CDR3 nucleotides read TGTGCCAGCAGCGCCACAGCCTACGAGCAGTACTTC.

The CDR3 reads CASSSSPLAANTGELFF. In nucleotides, the CDR3 is TGCGCCAGCAGCTCCTCCCCCCTAGCGGCGAACACCGGGGAGCTGTTTTTT. The chain links TRBV4-1 to TRBJ2-2; TRBD2 matches 7 bases. The CDR3 is 17 residues long. V shed 5 bases and J 0 bases; nucleotides not matched to a gene: 9. Germline CDR1 MGHRA, CDR2 YSYEKL.

The chain combines TRBV7-9 with TRBJ1-1, with D possibly TRBD1 on 5 matching bases. The CDR3 consists of 16 residues. Trimming stripped 5 bases from V and 5 bases from J, with 21 bases between. Looked up from germline, CDR1 is SEHNR and CDR2 is FQNEAQ (reference sequence). CDR3 sequence (DNA): TGTGCCAGCAGCCCTAGCTTAAGGGCAGGGAGGACTGAAGCTTTCTTT. Protein product: CASSPSLRAGRTEAFF.

The genes are TRBV5-4 and TRBJ2-7; D unclear. Germline-derived CDR1 and CDR2 are SGHNT and YYREEE (reference sequence). The V gene lost 0 bases and the J gene lost 6 bases, with 10 bases spanning the gap. The CDR3 contains 13 residues. The DNA for the CDR3 is TGTGCCAGCAGCTTGGGGGCAGCTCTCGAGCAGTACTTC. Its protein is CASSLGAALEQYF.

This chain uses TRBV2 with TRBJ2-7, with D possibly matching TRBD2 (6 bases). Trimming left V 5 bases short and J 2 bases short, with 7 bases between. The CDR3 is made up of 12 amino acids. CDR1 SNHLY and CDR2 FYNNEI come from the germline V gene. CDR3 DNA sequence: TGTGCCAGCAGTACTAGCCCCTACGAGCAGTACTTC. This translates into CASSTSPYEQYF.

This sequence joins TRBV10-1 and TRBJ1-1; D may be TRBD1 (5 bases). V was clipped by 3 bases and J by 4 bases, with 12 bases between them. Germline-derived CDR1 and CDR2 are WNHNN and SYGVQD (reference sequence). The CDR3 sequence is 14 residues long. The CDR3 DNA reads TGCGCCAGCAGTGATTCCGAGGGACTCACTGAAGCTTTCTTT. Translated, it gives CASSDSEGLTEAFF.